The 8 T cell receptor beta chains below come from one sample, sequenced in a study of shared clonotypes between healthy human individuals. Clones were sequenced by immunoSEQ multiplex PCR, and TCRdb holds only the in-frame ones, with some missing. The table has roughly 2,000,000 clones, over 85% seen once. Naive CD8 cells, CD45RO-negative and positively selected for CCR7, excluded terminally differentiated effector memory CD45RA+ cells. The sequenced sample consisted of naive CD8+ T cells from PBMCs. The receptors stem from a man between 18 and 29 years old in good health. Some clones in this sample may be carry-over from other donors' samples.

The chain employs TRBV7-2 and TRBJ1-2; D possibly corresponds to TRBD1 (5 bases). Between the trimmed V and J ends, which lost 3 bases and 5 bases, there was a span of 10 bases. CDR1 is SGHTA and CDR2 is FQGNSA in the germline V gene. This CDR3 region has 13 residues. The CDR3 reads CASSFDSLYGYTF. The CDR3, as DNA: TGTGCCAGCAGCTTCGACAGCCTTTATGGCTACACCTTC.

The V and J genes are TRBV27 and TRBJ2-2, with D maybe TRBD1 (6 bases). There are 16 residues in the CDR3. CDR1 is MNHEY and CDR2 is SMNVEV in the germline V gene (reference sequence). Between the trimmed V and J ends, which lost 2 bases and 5 bases, there was a span of 15 bases. CDR3 loop: CASSLIAGARTGELFF. The CDR3 nucleotides are TGTGCCAGCAGTTTAATTGCAGGGGCGAGAACCGGGGAGCTGTTTTTT.

The gene calls are TRBV11-2 and TRBJ1-2; 9 bases are a match to TRBD1. J lost 4 bases, V lost 5 bases, and 5 bases had no gene match. The germline V gene encodes CDR1 SGHAT and CDR2 FQNNGV. There are 14 residues in the CDR3. The CDR3, as DNA: TGTGCCAGCAGCATGGGACAGGGTTTCTATGGCTACACCTTC. Encoded protein: CASSMGQGFYGYTF.

This chain links TRBV9 with TRBJ2-1, with TRBD2 identical over 12 bases. After removal of 1 base from V and 6 bases from J, the junction contained 8 bases not matched to a gene. The CDR3 is made up of 17 amino acids. Per germline, CDR1 SGDLS and CDR2 YYNGEE. The chain's CDR3 is CASSVQGLAGLANEQFF. DNA for the CDR3: TGTGCCAGCAGCGTACAGGGACTAGCGGGCCTGGCCAATGAGCAGTTCTTC.

The chain combines TRBV28 with TRBJ2-5, with no clear D. V lost 7 bases and J 2 bases, leaving 11 bases between the germline ends. This CDR3 spans 13 amino acids. From germline, CDR1 is MDHEN and CDR2 SYDVKM. CDR3: CASTWTVQETQYF. CDR3 nucleotides: TGTGCCAGCACCTGGACGGTTCAAGAGACCCAGTACTTC.

V usage is TRBV28 and J usage is TRBJ1-5; perhaps TRBD1 as D (5 bases). Trimming left V 4 bases short and J 2 bases short, with 9 bases between. From germline, CDR1 is MDHEN and CDR2 SYDVKM. The CDR3 is made up of 14 amino acids. The CDR3 coding sequence is TGTGCCAGCAGTTGGGGGGTGGGCAATCAGCCCCAGCATTTT. This codes for CASSWGVGNQPQHF. Combining the CDR3 with reference TRBV28 and TRBJ1-5 gives the whole variable domain DVKVTQSSRYLVKRTGEKVFLECVQDMDHENMFWYRQDPGLGLRLIYFSYDVKMKEKGDIPEGYSVSREKKERFSLILESASTNQTSMYLCASSWGVGNQPQHFGDGTRLSIL.

J is TRBJ2-7 and V is TRBV7-9; tentatively, D is TRBD1 (5 bases). Deletions cut 5 bases from V and 6 bases from J, with 11 bases between. The CDR3 covers 12 residues. Germline V gene sequence: CDR1 SEHNR, CDR2 FQNEAQ (reference sequence). The CDR3 protein is CASSQGRGEQYF. The CDR3 region has the DNA TGTGCCAGCAGCCAGGGTCGAGGCGAGCAGTACTTC. The full variable domain, in which reference TRBV7-9 and TRBJ2-7 provide the parts outside the CDR3, is DTGVSQNPRHKITKRGQNVTFRCDPISEHNRLYWYRQTLGQGPEFLTYFQNEAQLEKSRLLSDRFSAERPKGSFSTLEIQRTEQGDSAMYLCASSQGRGEQYFGPGTRLTVT.

The chain employs TRBV29-1 and TRBJ2-1; 8 positions match TRBD2. J was trimmed by 6 bases and V by 4 bases; bases with no gene match: 2. The germline gives CDR1 SQVTM, CDR2 ANQGSEA. CDR3 length: 12 residues. DNA for the CDR3: TGCAGCGTTGCGGCGGGGGGCAATGAGCAGTTCTTC. It translates to CSVAAGGNEQFF.